This entry lists 29 T cell receptor beta chains sequenced from one sample in a study of T-cell memory formation after mild COVID-19. TCRdb reprocessed the 5' RACE reads via MiXCR and lists one record per CDR3 protein. Among over 500,000 distinct CDR3 sequences listed, approximately 15% were seen once. Sample: PBMCs or a T cell subset sorted from them (not recorded which). These receptors all stem from an adult woman who had mild COVID-19 (a few samples of this study predate the infection). Cell type and time point are not known.

The table lists this clonotype with a few counts. The rearrangement uses TRBV21-1 and TRBJ2-7; TRBD1 was called by the table and not checked on the DNA. TRBV21-1 is listed as a pseudogene. There are 18 residues in the CDR3. As DNA, the CDR3 is TGTGCCAGCAGCAAAAAGGATGAGGGACAGGGGATCTCCTACGAGCAGTACTTC. Translation gives CASSKKDEGQGISYEQYF.

The chain is built from TRBV6-6 and TRBJ2-1, with D possibly called TRBD1 or TRBD2 (5 bases each). CDR1 is MNHNY, CDR2 SVGAGI, per germline (reference sequence). V lost 6 bases and J 7 bases, leaving 25 bases between the germline ends. The CDR3 has 17 residues. For the CDR3, the DNA is TGTGCCAGCAGACCTGGGGACCTCCGGCATATTTGGAATGAGCAGTTCTTC. Protein: CASRPGDLRHIWNEQFF.

This sequence joins TRBV14 and TRBJ2-7; possibly TRBD2 for D (6 bases). The V and J ends lost 4 bases and 2 bases respectively, with 24 bases between them. CDR3 length: 18 amino acids. The germline V gene has CDR1 SGHDN and CDR2 FVKESK. CDR3 bases: TGTGCCAGCAGCCCCTTGGAGGGGAATTGGGATCCAACCTACGAGCAGTACTTC. As protein: CASSPLEGNWDPTYEQYF. Together with reference TRBV14 and TRBJ2-7, the CDR3 gives the full variable domain: EAGVTQFPSHSVIEKGQTVTLRCDPISGHDNLYWYRRVMGKEIKFLLHFVKESKQDESGMPNNRFLAERTGGTYSTLKVQPAELEDSGVYFCASSPLEGNWDPTYEQYFGPGTRLTVT.

This clonotype was seen a few times. This rearrangement joins TRBV20-1 to TRBJ2-4; D gene ambiguous. Trimming stripped 0 bases from V and 0 bases from J, with 6 bases between. Germline CDR1 reads DFQATT; CDR2 reads SNEGSKA (reference sequence). The CDR3 length is 14 residues. CDR3 residues: CSARDTLAKNIQYF. CDR3 nucleotide sequence: TGCAGTGCTAGAGATACTCTAGCCAAAAACATTCAGTACTTC.

This clonotype was seen a few times. The genes are TRBV6-2 or TRBV6-3 and TRBJ2-1, with 11 bases identical to TRBD2. V was clipped by 5 bases and J by 6 bases; unmatched bases: 12. The germline CDR1 and CDR2 sequences are MNHEY and SVGEGT. CDR3 length equals 17 residues. The CDR3 loop is CASSRHVTSGSSNEQFF. The DNA for the CDR3 is TGTGCCAGCAGTCGTCACGTCACTAGCGGGAGCTCCAATGAGCAGTTCTTC.

The chain links TRBV20-1 to TRBJ2-7, with D perhaps TRBD2 (7 bases). This CDR3 region has 16 residues. The ends were cut back, 6 bases at V and 0 bases at J, with 21 bases in the middle. Germline V gene lookup returns CDR1 DFQATT and CDR2 SNEGSKA (reference sequence). CDR3 DNA sequence: TGCAGTGCCCCGAGGGGGGGAACAGGGAGCTCCTACGAGCAGTACTTC. Protein product: CSAPRGGTGSSYEQYF.

The chain has TRBV29-1 and TRBJ2-1, with TRBD2 matching over 7 bases. The V and J ends lost 1 base and 0 bases, in that order; junction bases with no gene match: 6. The CDR3 has 16 residues. The germline CDR1 and CDR2 sequences are SQVTM and ANQGSEA. CDR3 residues: CSVEADGGSSYNEQFF. The DNA for the CDR3 is TGCAGCGTTGAAGCGGACGGGGGGAGCTCCTACAATGAGCAGTTCTTC.

This clonotype was recorded at least ten times. The rearrangement uses TRBV4-3 and TRBJ2-1; the D gene is possibly TRBD1 (5 bases). This CDR3 has 13 amino acids. Germline CDR1 and CDR2: LGHNA and YSLEER. The ends were cut back, 0 bases at V and 7 bases at J, with 7 bases in the middle. CDR3 DNA sequence: TGCGCCAGCAGCCAAGACCAGGGAAATGAGCAGTTCTTC. Protein: CASSQDQGNEQFF.

This chain links TRBV11-1 with TRBJ2-1; 12 bases are a match to TRBD2. CDR1 and CDR2 (germline): SGHAT, FQDESV (reference sequence). This CDR3 has 15 residues. J gave up 7 bases and V 4 bases, and 5 bases lay outside the gene matches. The CDR3 DNA sequence: TGTGCCAGCAGCTACCTAGCGGGAGGGATAAATGAGCAGTTCTTC. Translating gives CASSYLAGGINEQFF.

This clonotype came up a few times. The V call is TRBV20-1, the J call TRBJ1-1, with 7 bases lining up with TRBD1. The CDR3 consists of 15 residues. Trimming cost V 0 bases and J 3 bases; bases outside gene matches: 7. CDR1 and CDR2 (germline): DFQATT, SNEGSKA (reference sequence). The CDR3 spells CSARDLGGADTEAFF. The CDR3 nucleotides are TGCAGTGCTAGAGATCTAGGGGGCGCGGACACTGAAGCTTTCTTT.

This clonotype came up a few times. V gene TRBV19 combines with J gene TRBJ2-3, with D hard to call. The CDR3 has 14 residues. Germline V gene lookup returns CDR1 LNHDA and CDR2 SQIVND (reference sequence). Trimming stripped 0 bases from V and 1 base from J, with 5 bases between. CDR3 region: CASSIDEGTDTQYF. The CDR3 DNA follows: TGTGCCAGTAGTATAGACGAAGGCACAGATACGCAGTATTTT.

The V and J genes are TRBV2 and TRBJ1-5; TRBD1 is a possible D gene (5 bases). Germline V gene sequence: CDR1 SNHLY, CDR2 FYNNEI. V was shortened by 3 bases and J by 0 bases, with 6 bases between the two germline ends. The CDR3 contains 14 residues. CDR3 sequence (DNA): TGTGCCAGCAGTGAGGGGGTTAGCAATCAGCCCCAGCATTTT. Translated, it gives CASSEGVSNQPQHF. The full variable domain, rest sourced from reference TRBV2 and TRBJ1-5, is EPEVTQTPSHQVTQMGQEVILRCVPISNHLYFYWYRQILGQKVEFLVSFYNNEISEKSEIFDDQFSVERPDGSNFTLKIRSTKLEDSAMYFCASSEGVSNQPQHFGDGTRLSIL.

The chain combines TRBV5-1 with TRBJ2-1; TRBD1 matches at 8 bases. The CDR3 covers 14 residues. The germline CDR1 and CDR2 sequences are SGHRS and YFSETQ. Unmatched junction bases numbered 7, after V lost 4 bases and J lost 7 bases. The CDR3 protein is CASSRGQDPNEQFF. CDR3 sequence (DNA): TGCGCCAGCAGCAGGGGACAGGACCCAAATGAGCAGTTCTTC.

The chain has TRBV20-1 and TRBJ2-3; possibly TRBD1 or TRBD2 for D (5 bases each). The CDR3 length is 12 residues. V lost 6 bases to trimming and J lost 6 bases, with 13 bases between them. The V gene's germline CDR1 is DFQATT and CDR2 SNEGSKA (reference sequence). In nucleotides, the CDR3 is TGCAGTGCGAGGGCCGGGGCGGATACGCAGTATTTT. It is translated as CSARAGADTQYF.

V usage is TRBV4-1 and J usage is TRBJ1-6; TRBD1 matches at 9 bases. The CDR3 runs to 15 residues. V lost 2 bases, J lost 7 bases, and 3 bases stayed unmatched. CDR1 is MGHRA, CDR2 YSYEKL, per germline. The CDR3 DNA reads TGCGCCAGCAGCCAAACAGGGACAGGGAATTCACCCCTCCACTTT. As protein: CASSQTGTGNSPLHF.

The chain carries TRBV5-4 and TRBJ2-7, with D possibly being TRBD2 (6 bases). The V end lost 0 bases, the J end lost 2 bases, and 9 bases lay between the germline ends. The CDR3 sequence is 14 residues long. Per the germline V gene, CDR1 is SGHNT and CDR2 is YYREEE (reference sequence). As DNA, the CDR3 is TGTGCCAGCAGCTTGGATAGCGGAACCTACGAGCAGTACTTC. It translates to CASSLDSGTYEQYF.

The chain joins TRBV11-3 to TRBJ2-1, with a possible D match to TRBD1 (5 bases). CDR1 SGHNT and CDR2 YENEEA come from the germline V gene. This CDR3 is built from 12 residues. V dropped 6 bases and J dropped 10 bases, with 13 bases sitting between them. CDR3 sequence reads: CASRSGSDEQFF. As DNA, the CDR3 is TGTGCCAGCAGGTCAGGGTCGGACGAGCAGTTCTTC.

The chain carries TRBV12-3 or TRBV12-4 and TRBJ1-1; tentatively, D is TRBD1 (6 bases). CDR3 length equals 14 residues. Trimming removed 5 bases from V and 1 base from J, with 11 bases in between. The CDR3 loop is CASSEGGGNTEAFF. CDR3 sequence (DNA): TGTGCCAGCAGTGAGGGGGGCGGGAACACTGAAGCTTTCTTT.

The chain recombines TRBV7-2 with TRBJ1-1; tentative D call: TRBD1 (6 bases). V was trimmed by 5 bases and J by 2 bases, leaving 18 bases between them. The germline CDR1 and CDR2 sequences are SGHTA and FQGNSA. The length of the CDR3 is 16 residues. CDR3 sequence (DNA): TGTGCCAGCAGCCTCCACCGTGGGGGGGGCAACACTGAAGCTTTCTTT. Translating gives CASSLHRGGGNTEAFF.

This chain uses TRBV6-2 or TRBV6-3 with TRBJ2-4, with D unresolved. CDR3 length: 14 amino acids. V was pared by 1 base and J by 5 bases, with 9 bases between. CDR1 is MNHEY, CDR2 SVGEGT, per germline. The CDR3 nucleotides are TGTGCCAGCAGTTACTGGATTTACCAAAACATTCAGTACTTC. Protein sequence: CASSYWIYQNIQYF.

The chain joins TRBV24-1 to TRBJ2-1; D unclear. V was shortened by 1 base and J by 5 bases, with 14 bases between the two germline ends. The germline V gene encodes CDR1 KGHDR and CDR2 SFDVKD. The CDR3 loop spans 16 amino acids. In DNA, the CDR3 is TGTGCCACCAGTGATTTCCCCTGGACCCCCGACAATGAGCAGTTCTTC. Its protein is CATSDFPWTPDNEQFF.

This chain links TRBV20-1 with TRBJ2-5; the match to TRBD2 covers 9 bases. The CDR3 consists of 14 residues. Losses at the gene ends were 6 bases for V and 5 bases for J; bases not matched to a gene: 10. Germline V lookup: CDR1 DFQATT, CDR2 SNEGSKA (reference sequence). CDR3 sequence (DNA): TGCAGTGCCCCGTTGCGGGGGGGCCAGGAGACCCAGTACTTC. It codes for CSAPLRGGQETQYF.

The V and J genes are TRBV28 and TRBJ2-1; D uncertain. The CDR3 spans 14 residues. Germline V gene data show CDR1 as MDHEN and CDR2 as SYDVKM. Trimming left V 5 bases short and J 6 bases short, with 14 bases between. CDR3 protein: CASSQRLGFNEQFF. DNA of the CDR3: TGTGCCAGCAGTCAGAGGTTGGGTTTCAATGAGCAGTTCTTC.

V gene TRBV11-1 combines with J gene TRBJ2-3, with TRBD2 matching 8 bases. In germline, CDR1 is SGHAT, CDR2 FQDESV (reference sequence). This CDR3 comprises 14 residues. V trimming: 5 bases; J trimming: 0 bases; junction bases outside the gene matches: 1. CDR3 DNA: TGTGCCAGCAGCCAGCGGGGGAGCACAGATACGCAGTATTTT. Residues: CASSQRGSTDTQYF.

The CDR3 DNA reads TGTGCCAGCAGCAAACGGGTCTCTGAAGCTTTCTTT. Translation gives CASSKRVSEAFF. V is TRBV11-3 and J is TRBJ1-1; no reliable D call. Trimming removed 5 bases at V and 6 bases at J, with 10 bases between. The CDR3 is made up of 12 amino acids. Germline CDR1 reads SGHNT; CDR2 reads YENEEA.

V is TRBV24-1 and J is TRBJ2-1, with TRBD2 identical over 13 bases. Looked up from germline, CDR1 is KGHDR and CDR2 is SFDVKD. Trimming removed 5 bases from V and 0 bases from J; junction bases left unmatched: 6. The CDR3 sequence is 18 residues long. For the CDR3, the DNA is TGTGCCACCAGTGTCAGGACTAGCGGGGGAAGCTCCTACAATGAGCAGTTCTTC. Residues: CATSVRTSGGSSYNEQFF.

J is TRBJ2-1 and V is TRBV9; 8 nucleotides match TRBD2. Germline CDR1 and CDR2: SGDLS and YYNGEE. J lost 4 bases, V lost 7 bases, and 7 bases had no gene match. The CDR3 covers 14 residues. CDR3 amino acids: CASGSSGVYNEQFF. In DNA, the CDR3 is TGTGCCAGCGGGAGTAGCGGGGTGTACAATGAGCAGTTCTTC.

V usage is TRBV6-5 and J usage is TRBJ2-5, with D perhaps TRBD1 or TRBD2 (5 bases each). V was trimmed by 2 bases and J by 5 bases, leaving 15 bases between them. The CDR3 is 15 amino acids. Germline values: CDR1 MNHEY, CDR2 SVGAGI. The CDR3 DNA reads TGTGCCAGCAGTTACAGGGACCCCCGAGGGGAGACCCAGTACTTC. Translating gives CASSYRDPRGETQYF.

The J gene is TRBJ2-1, the V gene TRBV4-1; 7 bases align to TRBD1. This CDR3 is built from 16 residues. Germline CDR1 MGHRA, CDR2 YSYEKL. J lost 3 bases, V lost 4 bases, and 9 bases had no gene match. CDR3 region: CASSLWVQGDYNEQFF. DNA for the CDR3: TGCGCCAGCAGCCTCTGGGTGCAGGGGGACTACAATGAGCAGTTCTTC.